The rows below give T cell receptor beta chains drawn from one sample of a study of shared clonotypes between healthy human individuals. This table comes from immunoSEQ multiplex PCR, and its TCRdb copy is limited to in-frame clones, with some not included. This sample yields around 500,000 clones, of which 65% to 80% are seen a single time; approximately 12% belongs to the top ten. Sequencing used PBMCs. These receptors originate from a woman in her thirties or forties in good health. Some clones in this sample may be carry-over from other donors' samples. Each CDR3 is given with its conserved first and last residue. The order of the fields is V gene, clone size, J gene, D gene, CDR3 length, CDR3 protein, CDR3 DNA. The D gene is left open where the match is weak. The listing skips clone size in some rows; elsewhere it reads once, few, many or a size class.

>TRBV20-1|-|TRBJ1-1|-|9
CSARLEAFF
TGCAGTGCTAGGCTTGAAGCTTTCTTT
>TRBV6-6|-|TRBJ1-3|TRBD1|16
CASSQGQIFSGNTIYF
TGTGCCAGCAGCCAGGGACAGATCTTTTCTGGAAACACCATATATTTT
>TRBV7-9|-|TRBJ2-2|-|16
CASSFPGRTNTGELFF
TGTGCCAGCAGCTTTCCTGGGCGGACGAACACCGGGGAGCTGTTTTTT
>TRBV5-1|-|TRBJ2-1|TRBD2|15
CASSRSGSQYNEQFF
TGCGCCAGCAGCCGAAGCGGGAGCCAGTACAATGAGCAGTTCTTC
>TRBV6-5|-|TRBJ1-1|TRBD1|15
CASSYSNRGFTEAFF
TGTGCCAGCAGTTACTCGAACAGGGGGTTTACTGAAGCTTTCTTT
>TRBV4-1|-|TRBJ2-1|TRBD2|17
CASSRVTSGPPYNEQFF
TGCGCCAGCAGCCGCGTTACTAGCGGGCCCCCCTACAATGAGCAGTTCTTC
>TRBV7-9|once|TRBJ2-5|-|13
CASSLTPRETQYF
TGTGCCAGCAGCTTAACACCCCGCGAGACCCAGTACTTC
>TRBV11-3|-|TRBJ2-5|TRBD2|16
CASSLESAGGRETQYF
TGTGCCAGCAGCTTAGAGAGTGCGGGAGGTCGAGAGACCCAGTACTTC
>TRBV5-1|-|TRBJ2-7|TRBD1|16
CASSLDSPTGGHEQYF
TGCGCCAGCAGCTTGGACTCCCCCACAGGGGGCCACGAGCAGTACTTC
>TRBV19|-|TRBJ2-1|TRBD2|14
CASSGPPGGASQFF
TGTGCCAGTAGTGGCCCCCCCGGGGGGGCTTCGCAGTTCTTC
>TRBV28|-|TRBJ1-2|-|17
CASSHGGADPNNYGYTF
TGTGCCAGCAGCCATGGAGGGGCCGATCCAAATAACTATGGCTACACCTTC
>TRBV18|-|TRBJ1-2|TRBD1|19
CASSPLAIGQGSEKHGYTF
TGTGCCAGCTCACCATTAGCGATTGGACAGGGGTCGGAAAAGCATGGCTACACCTTC
>TRBV5-4|-|TRBJ2-7|-|14
CASSLEADSYEQYF
TGTGCCAGCAGCTTGGAAGCAGACTCCTACGAGCAGTACTTC
>TRBV25-1|-|TRBJ2-5|-|15
CASSEPGGLPETQYF
TGTGCCAGCAGTGAGCCAGGGGGACTGCCAGAGACCCAGTACTTC
>TRBV7-9|-|TRBJ2-7|-|17
CASSLSVYGGTDYEQYF
TGTGCCAGCAGCTTATCCGTATATGGCGGGACTGACTACGAGCAGTACTTC
>TRBV7-9|-|TRBJ1-2|-|15
CASSPQGVNYVGYTF
TGTGCCAGCAGCCCCCAGGGTGTGAACTATGTTGGCTACACCTTC
>TRBV6-6|-|TRBJ2-5|TRBD2|14
CASSYGTIQETQYF
TGTGCCAGCAGTTACGGGACTATCCAAGAGACCCAGTACTTC
>TRBV19|few|TRBJ1-2|-|13
CASTALNSDGYTF
TGTGCCAGTACCGCCCTCAACTCAGATGGCTACACCTTC
>TRBV27|-|TRBJ2-7|TRBD2|15
CASSSTGLAGSEQYF
TGTGCCAGCAGTTCCACCGGACTAGCGGGATCCGAGCAGTACTTC
>TRBV4-3|-|TRBJ1-5|-|13
CASSQDFEKPQHF
TGCGCCAGCAGCCAAGATTTCGAAAAGCCCCAGCATTTT
>TRBV18|-|TRBJ1-2|TRBD1|13
CASSPDRVNGYTF
TGTGCCAGCTCACCGGACAGGGTGAATGGCTACACCTTC
>TRBV9|-|TRBJ2-7|-|15
CASSPKGRDGTEQYF
TGTGCCAGCAGCCCAAAGGGAAGGGATGGGACCGAGCAGTACTTC
>TRBV30|-|TRBJ1-1|-|13
CAWTRGTNTEAFF
TGTGCCTGGACCAGGGGAACGAACACTGAAGCTTTCTTT
>TRBV5-5|-|TRBJ1-2|-|15
CASSPDPGVNYGYTF
TGTGCCAGCAGCCCAGACCCGGGAGTTAACTATGGCTACACCTTC
>TRBV6-6|-|TRBJ2-7|TRBD2|15
CASSPPGLASYEQYF
TGTGCCAGCAGTCCTCCGGGACTAGCCTCCTACGAGCAGTACTTC
>TRBV9|-|TRBJ2-1|-|11
CASSVRDEQFF
TGTGCCAGCAGCGTACGGGATGAGCAGTTCTTC
>TRBV6-5|-|TRBJ1-3|TRBD1|15
CASSQDRGDGNTIYF
TGTGCCAGCAGCCAAGACAGGGGTGACGGAAACACCATATATTTT
>TRBV4-1|-|TRBJ1-4|-|12
CASSHDTEKLFF
TGCGCCAGCAGCCATGACACGGAAAAACTGTTTTTT
>TRBV7-9|-|TRBJ1-2|-|16
CASSLRGTGSNYGYTF
TGTGCCAGCAGCTTACGGGGGACCGGGAGTAACTATGGCTACACCTTC
>TRBV4-3|few|TRBJ2-3|-|16
CASSPSRDPNTDTQYF
TGCGCCAGCAGCCCATCCCGGGACCCCAACACAGATACGCAGTATTTT
>TRBV5-4|-|TRBJ1-1|TRBD1|14
CASSSRGASTEAFF
TGTGCCAGCAGCTCCAGGGGGGCGAGCACTGAAGCTTTCTTT
>TRBV30|few|TRBJ2-4|TRBD2|13
CAWRLAGSNIQYF
TGTGCCTGGAGACTAGCGGGAAGTAACATTCAGTACTTC
>TRBV30|-|TRBJ2-3|-|13
CAWKVRGTDTQYF
TGTGCCTGGAAGGTCAGGGGCACAGATACGCAGTATTTT
>TRBV7-2|many|TRBJ1-2|-|15
CASSLEPGMAYGYTF
TGTGCCAGCAGCTTAGAGCCAGGGATGGCCTATGGCTACACCTTC
>TRBV7-6|-|TRBJ1-4|-|14
CASSLAGDAPKLFF
TGTGCCAGCAGCTTAGCGGGGGACGCCCCCAAACTGTTTTTT
>TRBV11-3|-|TRBJ2-1|TRBD2|14
CASSPGTRGNEQFF
TGTGCCAGCAGCCCAGGGACTAGAGGCAATGAGCAGTTCTTC
>TRBV5-4|-|TRBJ2-7|TRBD2|16
CASRLRLAGGTYEQYF
TGTGCCAGCAGACTCCGACTAGCGGGAGGTACCTACGAGCAGTACTTC
>TRBV6-1|-|TRBJ2-5|-|15
CASSEEGHHQETQYF
TGTGCCAGCAGTGAAGAGGGACACCACCAAGAGACCCAGTACTTC
>TRBV10-3|once|TRBJ2-7|TRBD1|14
CAISESGDSYEQYF
TGTGCCATCAGTGAGTCCGGGGACAGCTACGAGCAGTACTTC